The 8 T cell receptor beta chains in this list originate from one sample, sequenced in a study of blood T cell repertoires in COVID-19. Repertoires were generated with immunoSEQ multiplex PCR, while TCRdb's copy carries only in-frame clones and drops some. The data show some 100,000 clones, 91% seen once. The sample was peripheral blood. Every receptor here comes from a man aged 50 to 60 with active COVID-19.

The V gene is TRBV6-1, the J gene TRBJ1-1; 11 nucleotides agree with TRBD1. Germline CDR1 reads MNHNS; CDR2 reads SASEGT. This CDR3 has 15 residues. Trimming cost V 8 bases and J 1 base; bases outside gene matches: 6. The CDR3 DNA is TGTGCCAGCGTACGGGGGACAGGGGGGAACACTGAAGCTTTCTTT. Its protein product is CASVRGTGGNTEAFF.

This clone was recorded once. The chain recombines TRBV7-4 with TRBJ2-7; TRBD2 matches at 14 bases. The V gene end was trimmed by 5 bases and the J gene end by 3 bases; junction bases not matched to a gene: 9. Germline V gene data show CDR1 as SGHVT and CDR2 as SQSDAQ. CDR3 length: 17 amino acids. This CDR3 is CASSLTPGTSGGYEQYF. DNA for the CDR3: TGTGCCAGCAGCCTGACTCCCGGGACTAGCGGGGGCTACGAGCAGTACTTC.

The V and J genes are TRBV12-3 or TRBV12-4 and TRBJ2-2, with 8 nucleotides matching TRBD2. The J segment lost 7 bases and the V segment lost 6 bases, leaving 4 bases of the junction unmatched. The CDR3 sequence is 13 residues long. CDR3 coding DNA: TGTGCCAGCAGCCCCCTAGCGGGCGGGGAGCTGTTTTTT. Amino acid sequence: CASSPLAGGELFF.

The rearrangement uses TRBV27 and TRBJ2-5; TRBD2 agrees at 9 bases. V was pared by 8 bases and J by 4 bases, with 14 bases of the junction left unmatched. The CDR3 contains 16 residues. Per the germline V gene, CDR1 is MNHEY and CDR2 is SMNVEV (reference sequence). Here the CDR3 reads CASYPYLAGTRETQYF. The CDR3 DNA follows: TGTGCCAGCTATCCCTATCTAGCGGGAACCCGAGAGACCCAGTACTTC.

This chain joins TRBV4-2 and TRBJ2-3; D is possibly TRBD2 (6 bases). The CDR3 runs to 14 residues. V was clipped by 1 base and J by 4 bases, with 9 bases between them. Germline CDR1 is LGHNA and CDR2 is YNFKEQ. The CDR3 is CASSQGASADTQYF. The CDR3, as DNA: TGTGCCAGCAGCCAAGGGGCTAGCGCAGATACGCAGTATTTT.

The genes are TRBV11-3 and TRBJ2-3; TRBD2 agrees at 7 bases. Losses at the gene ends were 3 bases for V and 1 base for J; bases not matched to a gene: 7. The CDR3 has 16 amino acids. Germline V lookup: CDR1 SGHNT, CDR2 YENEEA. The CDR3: CASSLGRGRGTDTQYF. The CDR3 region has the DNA TGTGCCAGCAGCTTGGGGCGCGGGAGAGGCACAGATACGCAGTATTTT.

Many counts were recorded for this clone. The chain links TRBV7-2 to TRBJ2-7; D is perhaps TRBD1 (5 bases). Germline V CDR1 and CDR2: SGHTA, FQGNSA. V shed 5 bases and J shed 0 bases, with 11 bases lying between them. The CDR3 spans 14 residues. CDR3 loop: CASSQDTNSYEQYV. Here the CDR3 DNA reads TGTGCCAGCAGCCAGGACACCAACTCCTACGAGCAGTACGTC.

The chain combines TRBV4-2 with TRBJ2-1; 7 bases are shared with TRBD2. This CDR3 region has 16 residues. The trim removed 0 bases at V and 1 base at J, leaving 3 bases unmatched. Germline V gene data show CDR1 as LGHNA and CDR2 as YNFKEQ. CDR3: CASSQEGAGSYNEQFF. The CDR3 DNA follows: TGTGCCAGCAGCCAAGAAGGAGCGGGGTCCTACAATGAGCAGTTCTTC.